This section outlines one T cell receptor beta chain sequence together with its context. Its target is unknown. Its ends do not fully match the called genes, so a read error is possible. Germline DNA was also extracted, and blood RNA derived from unsorted whole blood. The data are from a study of tumor-infiltrating lymphocytes in primary liver carcinoma. Study overall: The cohort included men and women aged 30 to 69 years. General study findings and limits: Tumors reached a significantly greater top-250-clone fraction than blood did (p = 0.039). Unsorted bulk processing meant the study did not compare CD4+ and CD8+ repertoires. Whereas tumor region pairs overlapped more, tumor-adjacent and tumor-blood pairs overlapped less.

This CDR3 comprises 15 residues. From germline, CDR1 is SGHAT and CDR2 FQDESV (reference sequence). Starting from about 0.5 ug of total RNA, TCR beta cDNA was produced with a primer in the constant region. TCR beta libraries came from three nested multiplex PCR rounds using slightly modified ARM-PCR. Rounds one and two of PCR, each of approximately 11 cycles, were primed with TRBV1-TRBV30 forward primers and a C-beta reverse primer. TCRdb reprocessed the multiplex PCR reads with MiXCR, giving one entry per CDR3 protein. The sample lists some 190,000 distinct CDR3 sequences; less than 65% were seen once.

The clonotype originates from a man aged 35 to 55 with primary liver carcinoma and hepatitis B virus infection. Sequenced sample: peripheral blood. The chain carries TRBV11-1 and TRBJ2-1; D may be TRBD2 (5 bases). The DNA for the CDR3 is TGTACCAGCAGCCCACTATCGGGATTTGACATTGAGCAGTTCTTC. This encodes CTSSPLSGFDIEQFF.